One sample yielded the 14 T cell receptor beta chains listed below, sequenced in a study of human T cells and chemical hapten exposure. Noted time point: patch test 1, 2 weeks after DPC sensitization. As for treatment: therapeutic diphenylcyclopropenone sensitization with weekly scalp DPC. TCRdb re-called the RACE reads through MiXCR, storing one row per CDR3 protein. The sample contains 300,000 to 400,000 distinct CDR3 sequences, around 7% of which appear only once. The input for sequencing was whole blood, taken in connection with sensitization to the hapten diphenylcyclopropenone (DPC). The receptors here all came from a woman aged 18-29 years with alopecia areata. Some clones in this sample may be carry-over from other donors' samples.

This clonotype was found many times. The V call is TRBV5-1, the J call TRBJ2-6; D is unclear. The V gene's germline CDR1 is SGHRS and CDR2 YFSETQ. V lost 4 bases and J lost 0, with 11 bases in between. This CDR3 has 16 amino acids. CDR3 nucleotides: TGCGCCAGCAGCCCGGAACCCGGCTCTGGGGCCAACGTCCTGACTTTC. Translation: CASSPEPGSGANVLTF.

This clonotype was recorded a few times. The V gene is TRBV4-1, the J gene TRBJ1-4; 7 bases are shared with TRBD1. This CDR3 spans 19 amino acids. V was clipped by 1 base and J by 5 bases; unmatched bases: 16. Germline-derived CDR1 and CDR2 are MGHRA and YSYEKL. The CDR3 is CASSQVLESTPGQNEKLFF. In DNA form, the CDR3 reads TGCGCCAGCAGCCAAGTTCTTGAATCGACTCCGGGACAGAATGAAAAACTGTTTTTT.

The rearrangement joins TRBV6-1 to TRBJ2-7; the match to TRBD2 covers 7 bases. This CDR3 is 15 amino acids long. The V and J ends lost 9 bases and 4 bases, in that order; junction bases with no gene match: 15. Germline assignment: CDR1 MNHNS and CDR2 SASEGT. CDR3 in DNA: TGTGCCAGTCCGCCCGTCCCGGGGGGAGTTTACGAGCAGTACTTC. Translating it yields CASPPVPGGVYEQYF.

This chain connects TRBV6-1 to TRBJ2-7, with D perhaps matching TRBD1 or TRBD2 (5 bases each). V lost 6 bases, J lost 7 bases, and 19 bases lay in between. CDR3 size: 14 residues. CDR1 is MNHNS, CDR2 SASEGT, per germline. CDR3 region: CASSVGTVIGEQYF. The CDR3, as DNA: TGTGCCAGCAGCGTCGGGACGGTCATTGGGGAGCAGTACTTC.

This clonotype was counted at least ten times. The rearrangement uses TRBV5-6 and TRBJ1-4; unclear D gene. Looked up from germline, CDR1 is SGHDT and CDR2 is YYEEEE. The V gene lost 2 bases and the J gene lost 4 bases, with 9 bases spanning the gap. The CDR3 extends over 14 amino acids. CDR3 protein: CASSFWGNNEKLFF. The CDR3 region has the DNA TGTGCCAGCAGCTTTTGGGGAAATAATGAAAAACTGTTTTTT.

This clonotype has just a few counts. The chain combines TRBV10-3 with TRBJ2-7; 9 bases line up with TRBD1. This CDR3 is 14 amino acids long. Trimming removed 5 bases from V and 2 bases from J; junction bases left unmatched: 4. CDR1 and CDR2 (germline): ENHRY, SYGVKD. This CDR3 is CAISPRDRAYEQYF. The CDR3 DNA is TGTGCCATCAGTCCCCGGGACAGGGCCTACGAGCAGTACTTC.

This rearrangement joins TRBV4-3 to TRBJ1-2; D call uncertain. The V gene's germline CDR1 is LGHNA and CDR2 YSLEER. Trimming removed 2 bases at V and 4 bases at J, with 11 bases between. The length of the CDR3 is 14 residues. Here the CDR3 DNA reads TGCGCCAGCAGCCAATGGTACGGGAGCTATGGCTACACCTTC. It yields the protein CASSQWYGSYGYTF.

The chain uses TRBV5-1 and TRBJ1-4; D is ambiguous. Between the trimmed V and J ends, which lost 7 bases and 0 bases, there was a span of 16 bases. The CDR3 runs to 16 residues. Per germline, CDR1 SGHRS and CDR2 YFSETQ. CDR3 residues: CASAKRDLATNEKLFF. CDR3 in DNA: TGCGCCAGCGCTAAAAGGGATCTTGCAACTAATGAAAAACTGTTTTTT.

The chain has TRBV18 and TRBJ2-1; D unclear. V lost 3 bases to trimming and J lost 16 bases, with 16 bases between them. CDR1 and CDR2 from the germline V gene are KGHSH and LQKENI. This CDR3 is built from 12 residues. CDR3 region: CASSPETTPPFF. The CDR3 DNA reads TGTGCCAGCTCACCCGAGACGACTCCCCCTTTCTTC.

Many counts were recorded for this clonotype. The rearrangement joins TRBV5-6 to TRBJ1-5; the D gene is possibly TRBD1 (6 bases). The CDR3 runs to 15 residues. Trimming left V 0 bases short and J 4 bases short, with 11 bases between. Looked up from germline, CDR1 is SGHDT and CDR2 is YYEEEE. CDR3 DNA: TGTGCCAGCAGCTTGGACGGGGGGCTAAATCAGCCCCAGCATTTT. It yields the protein CASSLDGGLNQPQHF.

This clonotype was detected a few times. The chain employs TRBV20-1 and TRBJ1-2; D unclear. Germline V lookup: CDR1 DFQATT, CDR2 SNEGSKA (reference sequence). The CDR3 covers 17 residues. Between the trimmed V and J ends, which lost 3 bases and 0 bases, there was a span of 20 bases. The CDR3: CSARIKSGDSANYGYTF. CDR3 nucleotide sequence: TGCAGTGCTAGGATCAAATCGGGAGACTCAGCTAACTATGGCTACACCTTC.

This clonotype came up a few times. The rearrangement uses TRBV6-1 and TRBJ2-2, with D maybe TRBD1 (6 bases). In germline, CDR1 is MNHNS, CDR2 SASEGT. The V and J ends lost 5 bases and 6 bases respectively, with 22 bases between them. The CDR3 covers 17 residues. The CDR3 DNA reads as TGTGCCAGCAGTCTTTATACAGGGATGAGGCCGGCCGGGGAGCTGTTTTTT. It encodes CASSLYTGMRPAGELFF.

As to this clonotype: The junction and the germline gene differ at one end; a read error may be behind it. In DNA form, the CDR3 reads TGTGCCAGCAGCCTAAACACAGATACGCGGTATTTT. It is translated as CASSLNTDTRYF. The chain recombines TRBV7-3 with TRBJ2-3; no clear D. The CDR3 contains 12 residues. The germline V gene has CDR1 SGHTA and CDR2 FQGTGA.

There are a few counts of this clonotype. The chain has TRBV9 and TRBJ1-2; 7 bases map to TRBD1. CDR3 length: 15 amino acids. CDR1 SGDLS and CDR2 YYNGEE come from the germline V gene. The junction had 11 bases not matched to a gene; V was cut back by 3 bases and J by 6 bases. The CDR3, as DNA: TGTGCCAGCAGCGCAGTAGTAGATACAGGGGATGGCTACACCTTC. Translated: CASSAVVDTGDGYTF.